This T cell receptor (beta chain) is from a study of cytomegalovirus exposure and HLA in healthy donors. 13 Jbeta primers and 60 Vbeta primers were used for the PCR. TCRdb keeps only in-frame clones here, not all; method: immunoSEQ multiplex PCR. This sample yields about 160,000 clones, of which around 81% are seen a single time; roughly 13% belongs to the top ten. Trimming removed 7 bases at V and 0 bases at J, with 12 bases between. The length of the CDR3 is 14 residues. Germline CDR1 is LNHDA and CDR2 is SQIVND (reference sequence). The chain joins TRBV19 to TRBJ1-2; D possibly corresponds to TRBD1 (5 bases). This clonotype originated in a woman aged 45-65 years in good health and CMV-seronegative. The sample was PBMCs. CDR3 amino acids: CASIPREANYGYTF. The CDR3 region has the DNA TGTGCCAGTATCCCCAGGGAAGCTAACTATGGCTACACCTTC.